One sample yielded the 19 T cell receptor beta chains listed below, sequenced in a study of T-cell reconstitution after alpha-beta-depleted transplantation in children. Unique molecular identifiers were incorporated when the TCRbeta library was constructed. TCRdb ran MiXCR on the PCR reads and lists one entry per CDR3 protein. In the table there are around 250,000 distinct CDR3 sequences, about 25% of which are singletons. The input for sequencing was PBMCs, taken before TCRalphabeta/CD19-depleted stem cell transplant. All receptors derive from a girl under 10 years old with Fanconi anemia, due to receive a stem cell transplant.

This clonotype was seen at least ten times. The V gene is TRBV12-3 or TRBV12-4, the J gene TRBJ2-7; 12 bases align to TRBD2. J gave up 3 bases and V 6 bases, and 6 bases lay outside the gene matches. CDR3 length: 15 residues. The CDR3 nucleotides read TGTGCCAGCAGACCTAGCGGGAGGGCCGACTACGAGCAGTACTTC. Amino acid sequence: CASRPSGRADYEQYF.

Only one count was recorded for this clonotype. The chain couples TRBV25-1 to TRBJ2-5; D uncertain. Germline CDR1 is MGHDK and CDR2 is SYGVNS. The ends were cut back, 3 bases at V and 3 bases at J, with 2 bases in the middle. CDR3 length equals 11 residues. CDR3 in amino acids: CASSEKETQYF. CDR3 sequence (DNA): TGTGCCAGCAGTGAGAAAGAGACCCAGTACTTC.

This clonotype was seen repeatedly, ten times or more. The chain uses TRBV20-1 and TRBJ2-2; 11 bases are a match to TRBD2. CDR1 and CDR2 from the germline V gene are DFQATT and SNEGSKA (reference sequence). The length of the CDR3 is 15 residues. V shed 6 bases, J shed 4 bases, and the junction held 7 bases outside the gene matches. The CDR3 DNA reads TGCAGTGCCGCCTTACTAGCGGGAGCCACCGGGGAGCTGTTTTTT. Translation gives CSAALLAGATGELFF.

This clonotype was seen at least ten times. This chain uses TRBV6-5 with TRBJ1-1; the D gene is possibly TRBD1 (5 bases). The CDR3 sequence is 16 residues long. V lost 7 bases and J 4 bases, leaving 22 bases between the germline ends. The V gene's germline CDR1 is MNHEY and CDR2 SVGAGI. CDR3 DNA: TGTGCCAGCATCCCCACACAGGCCGTCCGGGGCACTGAAGCTTTCTTT. It translates to CASIPTQAVRGTEAFF.

The genes are TRBV5-1 and TRBJ2-1; 10 nucleotides match TRBD2. In germline, CDR1 is SGHRS, CDR2 YFSETQ. CDR3 size: 16 residues. The J segment lost 3 bases and the V segment lost 2 bases, leaving 5 bases of the junction unmatched. The CDR3 reads CASSFTSGIYYNEQFF. CDR3 DNA: TGCGCCAGCAGCTTTACTAGCGGGATCTACTACAATGAGCAGTTCTTC.

The rearrangement links TRBV12-3 or TRBV12-4 to TRBJ2-3, with D unresolved. The ends were cut back, 3 bases at V and 1 base at J, with 5 bases in the middle. The CDR3 has 13 residues. The CDR3 nucleotides are TGTGCCAGCAGTTTTTCTCGCACAGATACGCAGTATTTT. Translation gives CASSFSRTDTQYF.

The chain couples TRBV5-6 to TRBJ2-1; no clear D. CDR1 and CDR2 from the germline V gene are SGHDT and YYEEEE. Trimming removed 7 bases from V and 4 bases from J, with 21 bases in between. CDR3 length: 16 residues. CDR3 DNA: TGTGCCAGCGGATCGGTTCGGTTTGTATCATACAATGAGCAGTTCTTC. This sequence encodes CASGSVRFVSYNEQFF.

This clonotype was seen a handful of times. CDR3 coding DNA: TGCGCCAGCAGCCACGGGGGAGCGATTCCCTACAATGAGCAGTTCTTC. Protein: CASSHGGAIPYNEQFF. The chain employs TRBV4-1 and TRBJ2-1, with TRBD2 as a possible D gene (6 bases). Trimming left V 3 bases short and J 2 bases short, with 14 bases between. Germline CDR1 and CDR2: MGHRA and YSYEKL. The CDR3 length is 16 residues.

This clonotype has at least ten counts. The rearrangement uses TRBV7-2 and TRBJ2-3; a weak D match, TRBD1 (5 bases). Trimming removed 5 bases at V and 7 bases at J, with 25 bases between. Germline loops: CDR1 SGHTA, CDR2 FQGNSA. This CDR3 has 17 amino acids. The CDR3 is CASSPPRGASPFYTQYF. The CDR3 DNA follows: TGTGCCAGCAGCCCCCCTAGGGGCGCCTCTCCGTTTTATACGCAGTATTTT.

The rearrangement links TRBV15 to TRBJ2-1, with D unresolved. V dropped 6 bases and J dropped 4 bases, with 10 bases sitting between them. Germline CDR1 is LNHNV and CDR2 is YYDKDF (reference sequence). CDR3 size: 13 residues. The CDR3 DNA reads as TGTGCCACCAGACAACCAAGTTACAATGAGCAGTTCTTC. Amino acids: CATRQPSYNEQFF.

In its sample, this clonotype was seen many times. The chain recombines TRBV20-1 with TRBJ2-1; D is ambiguous. Germline CDR1 and CDR2: DFQATT and SNEGSKA (reference sequence). Trimming stripped 5 bases from V and 0 bases from J, with 14 bases between. The length of the CDR3 is 15 residues. The CDR3 DNA sequence: TGCAGTGCTTATAATAACCCCAACTCCTACAATGAGCAGTTCTTC. As protein: CSAYNNPNSYNEQFF.

The chain has TRBV6-2 or TRBV6-3 and TRBJ2-3; 9 nucleotides agree with TRBD1. The V gene end was trimmed by 6 bases and the J gene end by 5 bases; junction bases not matched to a gene: 3. Germline values: CDR1 MNHEY, CDR2 SVGEGT. The CDR3 has 13 amino acids. DNA of the CDR3: TGTGCCAGCAGCCGACAGGGGGAAGATACGCAGTATTTT. It translates to CASSRQGEDTQYF.

The chain couples TRBV6-5 to TRBJ2-5, with 7 bases fitting TRBD1. CDR3 length equals 15 residues. In germline, CDR1 is MNHEY, CDR2 SVGAGI. V was clipped by 1 base and J by 6 bases; unmatched bases: 8. Here the CDR3 DNA reads TGTGCCAGCAGTTACTTCGGGACAGAAGTAAAGACCCAGTACTTC. It codes for CASSYFGTEVKTQYF.

V and J are TRBV7-2 and TRBJ2-1; D is uncertain. The CDR3 has 15 amino acids. V gave up 2 bases and J gave up 5 bases, with 13 bases separating them. Germline CDR1 reads SGHTA; CDR2 reads FQGNSA. CDR3 sequence: CASSLSPALNNEQFF. DNA for the CDR3: TGTGCCAGCAGCTTATCACCGGCCCTAAACAATGAGCAGTTCTTC.

Ten or more counts support this clonotype. The rearrangement uses TRBV7-3 and TRBJ2-7; D remains unclear. V lost 1 base and J 6 bases, leaving 19 bases between the germline ends. CDR3 length equals 16 residues. Germline V gene data show CDR1 as SGHTA and CDR2 as FQGTGA. CDR3 protein: CASSLNSGGSSSEQYF. The CDR3 bases are TGTGCCAGCAGCTTAAACTCGGGTGGATCAAGCAGCGAGCAGTACTTC.

The rearrangement uses TRBV28 and TRBJ1-1, with no clear D. This CDR3 contains 15 residues. The V end was cut by 3 bases, the J end by 0 bases, with 11 bases between. Looked up from germline, CDR1 is MDHEN and CDR2 is SYDVKM. CDR3 residues: CASSFDPTLNTEAFF. The CDR3, as DNA: TGTGCCAGCAGTTTTGATCCGACTTTGAACACTGAAGCTTTCTTT.

The J gene is TRBJ1-2, the V gene TRBV20-1, with 7 positions matching TRBD1. Germline V gene data show CDR1 as DFQATT and CDR2 as SNEGSKA (reference sequence). V shed 1 base, J shed 5 bases, and the junction held 16 bases outside the gene matches. CDR3 length: 17 amino acids. The CDR3 reads CSARAQGDIRDPYGYTF. The CDR3 nucleotides read TGCAGTGCTAGAGCCCAGGGGGACATCCGGGACCCTTATGGCTACACCTTC.

This clonotype was seen at least ten times. The CDR3, as DNA: TGTGCCATCAGTGAGTCGGTAGGGTCCAATCAGCCCCAGCATTTT. This gives the protein CAISESVGSNQPQHF. The chain combines TRBV10-3 with TRBJ1-5; no clear D. The CDR3 spans 15 residues. The germline gives CDR1 ENHRY, CDR2 SYGVKD. Trimming removed 0 bases from V and 3 bases from J, with 9 bases in between.

This clonotype has a count of ten or more. The J gene is TRBJ2-4, the V gene TRBV29-1; D unresolved. The germline V and J ends were trimmed by 5 bases and 0 bases, with 11 bases remaining between them. This CDR3 has 14 residues. CDR1 SQVTM and CDR2 ANQGSEA come from the germline V gene. CDR3: CSVSGRVAKNIQYF. The CDR3 DNA is TGCAGCGTTTCGGGCCGGGTAGCCAAAAACATTCAGTACTTC.